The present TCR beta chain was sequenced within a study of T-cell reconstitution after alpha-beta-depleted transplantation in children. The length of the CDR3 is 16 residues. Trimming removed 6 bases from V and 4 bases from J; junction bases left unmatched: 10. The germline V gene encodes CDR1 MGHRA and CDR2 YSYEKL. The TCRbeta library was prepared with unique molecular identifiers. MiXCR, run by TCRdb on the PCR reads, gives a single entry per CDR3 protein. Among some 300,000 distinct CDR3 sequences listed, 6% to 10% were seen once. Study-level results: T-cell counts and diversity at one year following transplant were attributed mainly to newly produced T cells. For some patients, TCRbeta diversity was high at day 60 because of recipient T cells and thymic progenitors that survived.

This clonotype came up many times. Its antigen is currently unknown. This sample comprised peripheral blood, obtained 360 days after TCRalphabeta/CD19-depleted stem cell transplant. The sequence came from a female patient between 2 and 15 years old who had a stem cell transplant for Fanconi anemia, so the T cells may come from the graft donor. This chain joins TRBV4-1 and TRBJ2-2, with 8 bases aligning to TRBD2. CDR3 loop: CASRREAGVFTGELFF. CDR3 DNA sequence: TGCGCCAGCAGGCGGGAAGCGGGAGTTTTCACCGGGGAGCTGTTTTTT.